The T cell receptor (beta chain) described here comes from a study of blood T cell repertoires in COVID-19. Germline V gene lookup returns CDR1 SGHVS and CDR2 FNYEAQ. The CDR3 totals 12 residues. With 5 bases removed from V and 5 bases from J, the gap between germline ends came to 7 bases. Symptom resolution, clearance, or two negative PCRs marked donors in Cohort 3 as recovered. TCRdb keeps only in-frame clones here, not all; method: immunoSEQ multiplex PCR. The sample lists under 500,000 clones; roughly nine tenths were seen once. The chain employs TRBV7-6 and TRBJ1-3; unclear D gene. Sample: PBMCs or T cells enriched from blood (not recorded which). The sequence was collected from a man younger than 40 who had recovered from COVID-19. Here the CDR3 DNA reads TGTGCCAGCAGCCCCGGTCGAAACACCATATATTTT. This sequence encodes CASSPGRNTIYF.